What follows are 29 T cell receptor beta chains derived from one specimen sequenced in a study of blood T cell repertoires in COVID-19. Sequencing was performed with immunoSEQ multiplex PCR; in TCRdb, only in-frame clones are kept and a portion is missing. This table has about 180,000 clones, roughly 78% appearing once. Sequenced input: peripheral blood. These receptors all come from a man in his 70s with active or convalescent COVID-19.

This chain uses TRBV2 with TRBJ1-3; D possibly corresponds to TRBD1 (5 bases). The CDR3 extends over 13 amino acids. V dropped 7 bases and J dropped 4 bases, with 11 bases sitting between them. Germline V gives CDR1 SNHLY, CDR2 FYNNEI. DNA of the CDR3: TGTGCCAGCAAAGGGGCGGGAGGAAACACCATATATTTT. Translating it yields CASKGAGGNTIYF.

The rearrangement joins TRBV5-4 to TRBJ2-2; possibly TRBD1 for D (5 bases). The CDR3 sequence is 14 residues long. Per germline, CDR1 SGHNT and CDR2 YYREEE (reference sequence). V was shortened by 0 bases and J by 7 bases, with 10 bases between the two germline ends. The CDR3 DNA is TGTGCCAGCAGCTTGGCAGGGATCGGCGGGGAGCTGTTTTTT. Encoded protein: CASSLAGIGGELFF.

The chain carries TRBV30 and TRBJ1-5; D possibly corresponds to TRBD1 (6 bases). Germline CDR1 and CDR2: GTSNPN and SVGIG (reference sequence). The CDR3 spans 13 residues. The V end lost 1 base, the J end lost 5 bases, and 9 bases lay between the germline ends. The CDR3 spells CAWSGTDYQPQHF. The CDR3 DNA reads TGTGCCTGGAGTGGGACAGACTATCAGCCCCAGCATTTT.

The chain joins TRBV9 to TRBJ2-5; 7 bases agree with TRBD2. Trimming cost V 7 bases and J 4 bases; bases outside gene matches: 13. The CDR3 runs to 15 residues. Germline V gene sequence: CDR1 SGDLS, CDR2 YYNGEE. The CDR3 nucleotides read TGTGCCAGCCGCGCGGCGAGGGGCGGGGGAGAGACCCAGTACTTC. Translation gives CASRAARGGGETQYF.

The rearrangement joins TRBV27 to TRBJ2-1, with TRBD2 identical over 7 bases. Germline V gene lookup returns CDR1 MNHEY and CDR2 SMNVEV (reference sequence). CDR3 length: 15 residues. J lost 9 bases, V lost 3 bases, and 11 bases had no gene match. The CDR3 sequence: CASSLEGGPVSEQFF. The CDR3 nucleotides read TGTGCCAGCAGTTTGGAGGGAGGGCCGGTAAGTGAGCAGTTCTTC.

V usage is TRBV5-1 and J usage is TRBJ1-6; 7 bases are a match to TRBD1. CDR3 length equals 13 residues. Looked up from germline, CDR1 is SGHRS and CDR2 is YFSETQ. The ends lost 4 bases at V and 7 bases at J; junction bases unmatched: 2. CDR3 coding DNA: TGCGCCAGCAGCGGGACAGACAATTCACCCCTCCACTTT. It is translated as CASSGTDNSPLHF. The complete variable domain, with remaining parts taken from reference TRBV5-1 and TRBJ1-6, reads KAGVTQTPRYLIKTRGQQVTLSCSPISGHRSVSWYQQTPGQGLQFLFEYFSETQRNKGNFPGRFSGRQFSNSRSEMNVSTLELGDSALYLCASSGTDNSPLHFGNGTRLTVT.

The CDR3 DNA reads as TGTGCTAGTGGTTTGTTACACCCAGGGCAAGGGGGCTACACCTTC. Protein sequence: CASGLLHPGQGGYTF. V and J are TRBV12-5 and TRBJ1-2, with a weak D call TRBD1 (5 bases). The CDR3 runs 15 residues. V lost 2 bases and J lost 8, with 18 bases in between. CDR1 and CDR2 from the germline V gene are LGHNT and FRNRAP.

In this sample, this clone turned up a few times. J is TRBJ1-1 and V is TRBV7-2, with D uncertain. This CDR3 region has 13 residues. V was shortened by 4 bases and J by 7 bases, with 13 bases between the two germline ends. Per germline, CDR1 SGHTA and CDR2 FQGNSA. In nucleotides, the CDR3 is TGTGCCAGCAGCTCTACGACGGCAGGTGAAGCTTTCTTT. It encodes CASSSTTAGEAFF.

The chain joins TRBV6-5 to TRBJ1-5; D is perhaps TRBD1 (6 bases). Germline values: CDR1 MNHEY, CDR2 SVGAGI. V was clipped by 5 bases and J by 1 base, with 12 bases between them. The CDR3 is 15 amino acids. The CDR3 reads CASSHGGASNQPQHF. The CDR3 DNA follows: TGTGCCAGCAGTCACGGGGGGGCGAGCAATCAGCCCCAGCATTTT.

This chain links TRBV18 with TRBJ1-2, with D possibly being TRBD1 (5 bases). This CDR3 region has 14 residues. Germline lookup yields CDR1 KGHSH and CDR2 LQKENI. V was shortened by 5 bases and J by 2 bases, with 12 bases between the two germline ends. Written as DNA, the CDR3 is TGTGCCAGCTCAACCGACAGTTCCAACTATGGCTACACCTTC. Amino acid sequence: CASSTDSSNYGYTF. The full variable domain, in which reference TRBV18 and TRBJ1-2 provide the parts outside the CDR3, is NAGVMQNPRHLVRRRGQEARLRCSPMKGHSHVYWYRQLPEEGLKFMVYLQKENIIDESGMPKERFSAEFPKEGPSILRIQQVVRGDSAAYFCASSTDSSNYGYTFGSGTRLTVV.

The genes are TRBV15 and TRBJ1-3; D gene unclear. The CDR3 loop spans 16 amino acids. Looked up from germline, CDR1 is LNHNV and CDR2 is YYDKDF (reference sequence). Trimming cost V 5 bases and J 0 bases, with 14 bases left between them. CDR3 in amino acids: CATSAKFSASGNTIYF. CDR3 sequence (DNA): TGTGCCACCAGCGCCAAGTTCAGCGCCTCTGGAAACACCATATATTTT.

This clone was seen repeatedly, ten times or more. The chain is built from TRBV5-1 and TRBJ1-4; 8 positions match TRBD1. Per the germline V gene, CDR1 is SGHRS and CDR2 is YFSETQ. Trimming cost V 0 bases and J 8 bases; bases outside gene matches: 6. The length of the CDR3 is 15 residues. In DNA form, the CDR3 reads TGCGCCAGCAGCTTGGGGGGACAGGATTCCGAAAAACTGTTTTTT. It encodes CASSLGGQDSEKLFF.

The chain employs TRBV11-2 and TRBJ2-2; D remains unclear. The CDR3 runs to 16 residues. The germline V gene has CDR1 SGHAT and CDR2 FQNNGV. The V end was cut by 1 base, the J end by 3 bases, with 12 bases between. This chain's CDR3 is CASSLGVTTYTGELFF. The CDR3 DNA is TGTGCCAGCAGCTTAGGAGTAACTACATACACCGGGGAGCTGTTTTTT.

V gene TRBV7-2 combines with J gene TRBJ1-2; TRBD1 aligns across 7 bases. This CDR3 spans 15 amino acids. Germline CDR1 SGHTA, CDR2 FQGNSA. J lost 3 bases, V lost 5 bases, and 9 bases had no gene match. CDR3 coding DNA: TGTGCCAGCAGCAAAGACTCCGGGACAGACTATGGCTACACCTTC. It specifies CASSKDSGTDYGYTF.

The chain carries TRBV5-1 and TRBJ1-1; the D gene is possibly TRBD1 (5 bases). Trimming stripped 0 bases from V and 3 bases from J, with 9 bases between. CDR1 and CDR2 from the germline V gene are SGHRS and YFSETQ. There are 14 residues in the CDR3. DNA for the CDR3: TGCGCCAGCAGCTTGGCCGGGGGAGACACTGAAGCTTTCTTT. Translated: CASSLAGGDTEAFF.

The rearrangement uses TRBV7-9 and TRBJ1-2; TRBD1 might be the D (5 bases). Germline V gene data show CDR1 as SEHNR and CDR2 as FQNEAQ (reference sequence). The CDR3 covers 14 residues. Trimming removed 1 base from V and 6 bases from J, with 12 bases in between. Here the CDR3 DNA reads TGTGCCAGCAGCTTAGGGTGGGGCGCGGATGGCTACACCTTC. The encoded protein is CASSLGWGADGYTF.

The chain carries TRBV7-3 and TRBJ2-7, with D perhaps matching TRBD2 (6 bases). In germline, CDR1 is SGHTA, CDR2 FQGTGA. V was shortened by 4 bases and J by 4 bases, with 11 bases between the two germline ends. The CDR3 is 13 amino acids. The CDR3 DNA sequence: TGTGCCAGCAGCTCCCCCGGGACTTACGAGCAGTACTTC. Residues: CASSSPGTYEQYF.

V and J are TRBV5-1 and TRBJ1-2; 7 bases are a match to TRBD1. Germline values: CDR1 SGHRS, CDR2 YFSETQ. Trimming at V came to 4 bases and at J to 6 bases, leaving 9 bases not matched to a gene. The CDR3 covers 14 residues. The CDR3: CASSRDSPRHGYTF. DNA for the CDR3: TGCGCCAGCAGCCGGGACAGTCCAAGACATGGCTACACCTTC.

The chain employs TRBV3-1 (or the pseudogene TRBV3-2) and TRBJ1-3; D perhaps matches TRBD1 (6 bases). Trimming took 4 bases from V and 0 from J, leaving 13 bases between them. Looked up from germline, CDR1 is LGHDT and CDR2 is YNNKEL (reference sequence). The length of the CDR3 is 16 residues. CDR3 in amino acids: CASSPTGPYSGNTIYF. The CDR3 DNA reads as TGTGCCAGCAGCCCTACAGGGCCCTACTCTGGAAACACCATATATTTT.

The chain employs TRBV6-5 and TRBJ2-7; 11 nucleotides align to TRBD1. CDR1 and CDR2 (germline): MNHEY, SVGAGI. Unmatched junction bases numbered 6, after V lost 2 bases and J lost 3 bases. This CDR3 has 16 residues. The CDR3 spells CASSYTRTGGFYEQYF. In DNA form, the CDR3 reads TGTGCCAGCAGTTACACTAGGACAGGGGGCTTCTACGAGCAGTACTTC.

The rearrangement joins TRBV9 to TRBJ1-1; TRBD1 agrees at 12 bases. This CDR3 is 15 amino acids long. V lost 5 bases, J lost 12 bases, and 14 bases stayed unmatched. The germline CDR1 and CDR2 sequences are SGDLS and YYNGEE. Here the CDR3 reads CASSPYPPGQGASFF. The CDR3 bases are TGTGCCAGCAGTCCTTACCCGCCGGGACAGGGGGCTTCTTTCTTT.

The CDR3: CASSLSAETYGYTF. DNA of the CDR3: TGTGCCAGCAGTTTATCAGCGGAGACTTATGGCTACACCTTC. The chain employs TRBV28 and TRBJ1-2; D remains ambiguous. V lost 1 base and J 5 bases, leaving 11 bases between the germline ends. Germline loops: CDR1 MDHEN, CDR2 SYDVKM. The CDR3 has 14 amino acids.

This clone was detected a few times. V is TRBV9 and J is TRBJ1-2, with D hard to call. The CDR3 length is 12 residues. Germline-derived CDR1 and CDR2 are SGDLS and YYNGEE. V was trimmed by 7 bases and J by 4 bases, leaving 11 bases between them. The DNA of the CDR3 is TGTGCCAGCGCGCCCCACGGCTATGGCTACACCTTC. Its protein product is CASAPHGYGYTF.

The chain has TRBV6-5 and TRBJ2-5; TRBD2 agrees at 9 bases. Germline lookup yields CDR1 MNHEY and CDR2 SVGAGI. CDR3 size: 14 residues. Unmatched junction bases numbered 12, after V lost 11 bases and J lost 5 bases. The CDR3 sequence: CAVNLGLAQETQYF. CDR3 bases: TGTGCCGTTAACCTCGGACTAGCGCAGGAGACCCAGTACTTC.

The CDR3 sequence: CASSLSTASYEQYF. The CDR3 DNA is TGTGCCAGCAGTTTATCCACTGCTTCCTACGAGCAGTACTTC. This rearrangement joins TRBV27 to TRBJ2-7; no firm D call. The germline V and J ends were trimmed by 0 bases and 1 base, with 7 bases remaining between them. This CDR3 spans 14 amino acids. CDR1 is MNHEY, CDR2 SMNVEV, per germline (reference sequence).

This sequence joins TRBV2 and TRBJ1-1; D call uncertain. The CDR3 loop spans 13 amino acids. The V gene's germline CDR1 is SNHLY and CDR2 FYNNEI. Between the trimmed V and J ends, which lost 4 bases and 1 base, there was a span of 7 bases. The CDR3 DNA follows: TGTGCCAGCAGTGCCTACCCGAACACTGAAGCTTTCTTT. Amino acids: CASSAYPNTEAFF.

The chain is built from TRBV15 and TRBJ1-3; 9 bases map to TRBD1. J lost 9 bases, V lost 4 bases, and 7 bases had no gene match. Looked up from germline, CDR1 is LNHNV and CDR2 is YYDKDF (reference sequence). The length of the CDR3 is 14 residues. Written as DNA, the CDR3 is TGTGCCACCAGCATGGACAGGGGATTAACCACCATATATTTT. Translation gives CATSMDRGLTTIYF. Full variable domain (remainder filled in from reference TRBV15 and TRBJ1-3): DAMVIQNPRYQVTQFGKPVTLSCSQTLNHNVMYWYQQKSSQAPKLLFHYYDKDFNNEADTPDNFQSRRPNTSFCFLDIRSPGLGDTAMYLCATSMDRGLTTIYFGEGSWLTVV.

The genes are TRBV13 and TRBJ1-5; the D gene is possibly TRBD1 (6 bases). CDR1 PRHDT and CDR2 FYEKMQ come from the germline V gene (reference sequence). Trimming cost V 5 bases and J 6 bases, with 20 bases left between them. This CDR3 spans 16 amino acids. DNA for the CDR3: TGTGCCAGCAGCCCTAGAGAGACAGGTTTATCTCAGCCCCAGCATTTT. Its translation: CASSPRETGLSQPQHF.

The chain links TRBV12-3 or TRBV12-4 to TRBJ1-4; D gene uncertain. Trimming took off 6 bases at V and 3 bases at J, with 8 bases between the two ends. This CDR3 has 13 amino acids. DNA for the CDR3: TGTGCCAGCAGATCTAGATCTAATGAAAAACTGTTTTTT. This encodes CASRSRSNEKLFF.